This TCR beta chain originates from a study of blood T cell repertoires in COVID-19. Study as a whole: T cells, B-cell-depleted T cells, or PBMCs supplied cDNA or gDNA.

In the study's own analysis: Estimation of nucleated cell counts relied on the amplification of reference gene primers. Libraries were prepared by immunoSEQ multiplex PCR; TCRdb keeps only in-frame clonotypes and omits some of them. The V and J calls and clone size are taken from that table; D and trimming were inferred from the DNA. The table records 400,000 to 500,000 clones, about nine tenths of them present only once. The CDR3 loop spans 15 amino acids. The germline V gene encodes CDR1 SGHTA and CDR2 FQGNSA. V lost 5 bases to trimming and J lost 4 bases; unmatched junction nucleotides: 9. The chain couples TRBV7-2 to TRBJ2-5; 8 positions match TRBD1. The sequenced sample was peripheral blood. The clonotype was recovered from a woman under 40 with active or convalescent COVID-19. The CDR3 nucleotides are TGTGCCAGCAGCCGCGACAGGGGTCGATCAGAGACCCAGTACTTC. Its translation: CASSRDRGRSETQYF. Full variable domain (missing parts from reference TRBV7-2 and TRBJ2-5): GAGVSQSPSNKVTEKGKDVELRCDPISGHTALYWYRQSLGQGLEFLIYFQGNSAPDKSGLPSDRFSAERTGGSVSTLTIQRTQQEDSAVYLCASSRDRGRSETQYFGPGTRLLVL.